This entry concerns a single T cell receptor beta chain. The authors reverse transcribed about 0.5 to 1 ug RNA with random hexamers. From the immunoSEQ multiplex PCR reads, TCRdb called clonotypes with MiXCR, one entry per CDR3 protein. The table includes approximately 230,000 distinct CDR3 sequences, around 95% detected once. The multiple sclerosis control group consisted of treatment-naive patients whose relapsing-remitting disease, which was either stable or active, fulfilled revised McDonald criteria. This sample was included in a study of CD8 T cells in Susac syndrome. V lost 4 bases and J 3 bases, leaving 18 bases between the germline ends. Germline V gene lookup returns CDR1 SGHVS and CDR2 FQNEAQ. This CDR3 is built from 16 residues.

Sample: CD4+ T cells from PBMCs. This receptor was obtained from a human donor with multiple sclerosis. The rearrangement links TRBV7-8 to TRBJ2-5; D could derive from TRBD1 or TRBD2 (5 bases each). CDR3 bases: TGTGCCAGCAGCTCCCAGTTACGGGGCAGAGAAGAGACCCAGTACTTC. Protein: CASSSQLRGREETQYF.